This TCR beta chain came from a study of CD4 T cells in relation to SARS-CoV-2 and coronaviruses. On the study more broadly: TCR beta CDR3s were sequenced after roughly nine-day antigen culture of PBMCs. Negative control cultures got HIV-1 Nef peptides or no peptide.

The trim removed 10 bases at V and 0 bases at J, leaving 6 bases unmatched. This CDR3 region has 13 residues. Unexposed donor CD4+ T cells date from about 2011-2018, before the COVID-19 pandemic. Isolation of CD4+ T cells took place after less than 11 days in culture. Cells permitting, SARS-CoV-2 S/N and four cold-coronavirus spikes were tested on unexposed-donor CD4+ T cells. A remark on this clone: Its antigen is unidentified.

Some clones are missing from TCRdb's copy, which holds only in-frame ones; the method was immunoSEQ multiplex PCR. Of about 29,000 clones in the sample, roughly 72% were seen once. The origin of this receptor is a human donor in good health. V and J are TRBV12-3 or TRBV12-4 and TRBJ2-7; TRBD1 aligns across 7 bases. The specimen was CD4+ T cells from PBMCs, cultured in vitro. CDR3 residues: CATGRDSSYEQYF. CDR3 nucleotide sequence: TGTGCCACCGGCCGGGACAGCTCCTACGAGCAGTACTTC.